This T cell receptor beta chain was obtained from a study of beta chain features in type 1 diabetes. What was sequenced were expressed TCRB transcripts, since all of the isolated RNA had been reverse transcribed. Using immunoSEQ multiplex PCR, the repertoire was profiled, and TCRdb retains in-frame clones only, with some absent. Found here are 200,000 to 250,000 clones, approximately 15% of them singletons; the top ten hold about 0.02%. Points from the study as a whole: The study found moderately but significantly shorter TCRB CDR3s in all four CD4+ subsets of Type 1 diabetes patients.

With respect to this clone: The antigen remains unidentified.

Via the markers CD45RO/CCR7/CD25/CD127/CD95/CD27, stem cell-like memory, regulatory, central memory and naive CD4+ cells were sorted. Unmatched junction bases numbered 10, after V lost 6 bases and J lost 3 bases. The germline CDR1 and CDR2 sequences are MNHEY and SVGAGI. The CDR3 spans 15 residues. The chain links TRBV6-5 to TRBJ1-2; 7 positions agree with TRBD1. Specimen: naive CD4+ T cells from blood. This TCR was sampled from a young man with type 1 diabetes. The CDR3 protein is CASRPYRGIDYGYTF. In DNA, the CDR3 is TGTGCCAGCAGACCTTACAGGGGAATTGACTATGGCTACACCTTC.